Below, 15 T cell receptor beta chains from the same sample are listed, as sequenced in a study of early T cells in non-severe SARS-CoV-2 infection. TCRdb analysed the 5' RACE reads with MiXCR anew, one entry per CDR3 protein. The sample lists 25,000 to 30,000 distinct CDR3 sequences; about 5.1% were seen once. The sequencing input was whole blood. These receptors originate from an adult who was a healthcare worker with PCR-confirmed SARS-CoV-2 infection or an uninfected control (not recorded which).

This clonotype was seen repeatedly, ten times or more. The rearrangement uses TRBV11-2 and TRBJ2-7, with 11 positions matching TRBD2. After removal of 6 bases from V and 0 bases from J, the junction contained 7 bases not matched to a gene. The germline CDR1 and CDR2 sequences are SGHAT and FQNNGV. This CDR3 spans 16 amino acids. CDR3 sequence reads: CASRGLAGGLSYEQYF. The DNA for the CDR3 is TGTGCCAGCAGGGGGCTAGCGGGAGGACTCTCCTACGAGCAGTACTTC.

The chain employs TRBV7-3 and TRBJ1-2; a weak D match, TRBD1 (5 bases). V gave up 3 bases and J gave up 0 bases, with 20 bases separating them. This CDR3 has 18 residues. The germline V gene encodes CDR1 SGHTA and CDR2 FQGTGA. Written as DNA, the CDR3 is TGTGCCAGCAGCTTCCGGTCAGGGATACGATTAGCTAACTATGGCTACACCTTC. It translates to CASSFRSGIRLANYGYTF.

This clonotype was seen many times. The V and J genes are TRBV18 and TRBJ1-2, with D possibly TRBD1 on 5 matching bases. The length of the CDR3 is 14 residues. Germline-derived CDR1 and CDR2 are KGHSH and LQKENI. V was cut by 2 bases and J by 6 bases, with 13 bases left in between. The CDR3 region has the DNA TGTGCCAGCTCACCATGGGACGGAAGCCATGGCTACACCTTC. It encodes CASSPWDGSHGYTF.

This clonotype was counted between two and nine times. CDR3 bases: TGTGCCAGCAGTCCACCGACGAACGATGAGCAGTTCTTC. It codes for CASSPPTNDEQFF. This chain joins TRBV28 and TRBJ2-1; D is unclear. Germline CDR1 MDHEN, CDR2 SYDVKM. Trimming removed 5 bases from V and 8 bases from J, with 13 bases in between. The CDR3 runs 13 residues.

In its sample, this clonotype was seen many times. CDR3 nucleotides: TGTGCCACCAGCAGCGTCCGGGACAGCATACCACTTTACTACAATGAGCAGTTCTTC. Encoded protein: CATSSVRDSIPLYYNEQFF. V is TRBV15 and J is TRBJ2-1; 7 bases map to TRBD1. The CDR3 covers 19 residues. Germline CDR1 and CDR2: LNHNV and YYDKDF (reference sequence). V dropped 3 bases and J dropped 3; count of bases not matched to a gene: 17. The variable domain in full, with the rest retrieved from reference TRBV15 and TRBJ2-1, is DAMVIQNPRYQVTQFGKPVTLSCSQTLNHNVMYWYQQKSSQAPKLLFHYYDKDFNNEADTPDNFQSRRPNTSFCFLDIRSPGLGDTAMYLCATSSVRDSIPLYYNEQFFGPGTRLTVL.

This clonotype has just a few counts. This CDR3 is CASSHGTGNTEAFF. The CDR3 DNA is TGTGCCAGTAGTCACGGGACAGGGAACACTGAAGCTTTCTTT. The J gene is TRBJ1-1, the V gene TRBV19; 8 bases agree with TRBD1. The CDR3 consists of 14 residues. CDR1 is LNHDA, CDR2 SQIVND, per germline (reference sequence). V lost 5 bases to trimming and J lost 1 base; unmatched junction nucleotides: 3.

This clonotype was seen ten or more times. The rearrangement links TRBV12-3 or TRBV12-4 to TRBJ2-7; 8 nucleotides line up with TRBD1. The ends lost 6 bases at V and 7 bases at J; junction bases unmatched: 8. This CDR3 contains 13 residues. CDR3 nucleotide sequence: TGTGCCAGCAGCGCCGGGACAGGCAGGGAGCAGTACTTC. This translates into CASSAGTGREQYF.

There are many counts of this clonotype. The gene calls are TRBV5-1 and TRBJ2-3, with TRBD2 matching over 10 bases. CDR1 is SGHRS and CDR2 is YFSETQ in the germline V gene. The CDR3 runs 16 residues. Trimming removed 2 bases from V and 3 bases from J; junction bases left unmatched: 6. Written as DNA, the CDR3 is TGCGCCAGCAGCTTATCACAGACTAGCGGGACAGATACGCAGTATTTT. Translation gives CASSLSQTSGTDTQYF.

This clonotype was seen many times. The gene calls are TRBV5-4 and TRBJ2-2; D ambiguous. The V end was cut by 0 bases, the J end by 7 bases, with 10 bases between. The germline CDR1 and CDR2 sequences are SGHNT and YYREEE (reference sequence). CDR3 length: 14 residues. The CDR3 region has the DNA TGTGCCAGCAGCTTGGATGGGTTTGGCGGGGAGCTGTTTTTT. As protein: CASSLDGFGGELFF.

This clonotype was detected ten times or more. V and J are TRBV19 and TRBJ1-4; 8 bases align to TRBD1. V was pared by 9 bases and J by 5 bases, with 14 bases of the junction left unmatched. In germline, CDR1 is LNHDA, CDR2 SQIVND (reference sequence). This CDR3 contains 16 residues. CDR3 bases: TGTGCCAGCCATCGCCTCGAGGGGACAGGCAATGAAAAACTGTTTTTT. Its translation: CASHRLEGTGNEKLFF.

In its sample, this clonotype was seen a few times. V is TRBV29-1 and J is TRBJ2-5; D unresolved. Deletions cut 4 bases from V and 5 bases from J, with 11 bases between. CDR3 length: 12 residues. Germline-derived CDR1 and CDR2 are SQVTM and ANQGSEA. The CDR3 protein is CSVVTKGETQYF. CDR3 DNA: TGCAGCGTTGTTACAAAAGGGGAGACCCAGTACTTC.

In its sample, this clonotype was seen a few times. The chain couples TRBV20-1 to TRBJ2-7; D not certain. Germline CDR1 and CDR2: DFQATT and SNEGSKA (reference sequence). The CDR3 is made up of 14 amino acids. V was trimmed by 0 bases and J by 0 bases, leaving 9 bases between them. The CDR3 bases are TGCAGTGCTAGAGATCCGGGTAGCTCCTACGAGCAGTACTTC. Amino acid sequence: CSARDPGSSYEQYF.

In this sample, this clonotype turned up many times. V gene TRBV11-3 combines with J gene TRBJ2-1; 9 bases align to TRBD2. Trimming cost V 1 base and J 4 bases; bases outside gene matches: 5. Germline CDR1 is SGHNT and CDR2 is YENEEA. The length of the CDR3 is 16 residues. For the CDR3, the DNA is TGTGCCAGCAGCTTAGCGACTAGCGGAGCATACAATGAGCAGTTCTTC. It specifies CASSLATSGAYNEQFF.

CDR3 loop: CASSFTGQGQDYGYTF. The CDR3, as DNA: TGTGCCAGCAGTTTCACCGGACAGGGGCAGGACTATGGCTACACCTTC. The chain carries TRBV6-6 and TRBJ1-2, with 9 bases that match TRBD1. This CDR3 has 16 amino acids. V lost 4 bases to trimming and J lost 3 bases; unmatched junction nucleotides: 9. The germline gives CDR1 MNHNY, CDR2 SVGAGI (reference sequence).

Many counts were recorded for this clonotype. The V call is TRBV11-2, the J call TRBJ2-6, with D perhaps given as TRBD1 or TRBD2 (6 bases each). V was pared by 3 bases and J by 3 bases, with 9 bases between. CDR1 is SGHAT, CDR2 FQNNGV, per germline. The CDR3 runs 15 residues. DNA of the CDR3: TGTGCCAGCAGCTTTGGGGGGCTTGGGGCCAACGTCCTGACTTTC. Translating gives CASSFGGLGANVLTF.